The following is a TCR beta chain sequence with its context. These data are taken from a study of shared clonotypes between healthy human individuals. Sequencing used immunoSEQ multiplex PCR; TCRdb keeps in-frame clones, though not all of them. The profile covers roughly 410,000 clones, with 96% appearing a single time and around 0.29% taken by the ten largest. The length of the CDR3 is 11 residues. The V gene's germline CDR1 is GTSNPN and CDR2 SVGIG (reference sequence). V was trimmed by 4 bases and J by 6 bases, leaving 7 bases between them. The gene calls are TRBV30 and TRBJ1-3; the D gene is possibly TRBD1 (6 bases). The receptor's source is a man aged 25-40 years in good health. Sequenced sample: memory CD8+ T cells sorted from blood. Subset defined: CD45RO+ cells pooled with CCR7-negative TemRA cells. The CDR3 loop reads CAWNRENTIYF. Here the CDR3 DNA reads TGTGCCTGGAACAGGGAAAACACCATATATTTT.